The present T cell receptor beta chain was sequenced within a study of OX40 agonist ivuxolimab in advanced cancers. About the research overall: Participants, around 80% male, averaged roughly 60 years of age, ranging from roughly 23 to 80. Prior checkpoint blockade (anti-PD-1, anti-PD-L1 or anti-CTLA-4) was permitted; about 40% had it.

Whole-study results and caveats: Antigen specificity of clonally expanded peripheral T cells was not established.

As regards this clone: Its cognate antigen is unknown.

V lost 4 bases and J lost 2, with 5 bases in between. The CDR3 loop spans 13 amino acids. CDR1 is MGHRA, CDR2 YSYEKL, per germline. Clones were sequenced by immunoSEQ multiplex PCR, and TCRdb holds only the in-frame ones, with some missing. The sample has over 75,000 clones; roughly 94% are singletons. The receptor's source is an adult with an advanced solid tumor such as melanoma, head and neck, liver or kidney cancer. Sequencing used CD4+ or CD8+ T cells sorted from blood, obtained in a trial of the OX40 agonist ivuxolimab. The chain joins TRBV4-1 to TRBJ2-2; unclear D gene. The CDR3 region is CASSPPNTGELFF. The CDR3 DNA sequence: TGCGCCAGCAGCCCACCTAACACCGGGGAGCTGTTTTTT.